A selection of T cell receptor beta chains follows, all from one sample in a study of blood T cell repertoires in COVID-19. Clones were read by immunoSEQ multiplex PCR, and TCRdb kept only the in-frame ones, dropping some. The table has approximately 200,000 clones, around 86% seen once. Sequencing was carried out using peripheral blood. Every receptor here comes from a young woman with active or convalescent COVID-19. The conserved cysteine and the conserved F or W are not part of the CDR3 here. The order of the fields is CDR3 protein, V gene, CDR3 length, J gene.

CDR3: ASSPGQGAWQPQH
V: TRBV6-2/TRBV6-3
length: 13
J: TRBJ1-5

CDR3: ASNQIRGRGHGYT
V: TRBV11-2
length: 13
J: TRBJ1-2

CDR3: ASSERGYSTDTQY
V: TRBV10-1
length: 13
J: TRBJ2-3

CDR3: ASSLTAGTSSISRETQY
V: TRBV11-2
length: 17
J: TRBJ2-5

CDR3: ASSFPGSYEQY
V: TRBV11-2
length: 11
J: TRBJ2-7

CDR3: ASSRLVGVTPLH
V: TRBV14
length: 12
J: TRBJ1-6

CDR3: ASSQDQQSSGRLETQY
V: TRBV4-2
length: 16
J: TRBJ2-5

CDR3: ASSLGVTVNEQY
V: TRBV5-1
length: 12
J: TRBJ2-7

CDR3: ASRGDSGSYGYT
V: TRBV2
length: 12
J: TRBJ1-2

CDR3: ASSLYRTGYNRNTIY
V: TRBV7-2
length: 15
J: TRBJ1-3

CDR3: ASSLERGGDGYT
V: TRBV5-4
length: 12
J: TRBJ1-2